Listed below are T cell receptor beta chains from one sample, sequenced in a study of identical twins. TCRdb itself ran the 5' RACE reads through MiXCR, one entry per CDR3 protein. The sample lists fewer than 650,000 distinct CDR3 sequences, more than 9% occurring once. These same records also appear under a second study, on yellow fever vaccine responses in identical twins.

The sample was PBMCs. All receptors come from a woman aged 18-29 years in good health. CDR3s include the opening cysteine and the closing phenylalanine or tryptophan. Fields, in order: V gene, J gene, D gene, clone size, CDR3 protein, CDR3 DNA. The D gene is left open where the match is weak. Size values are once, few and many counts, or a class for expanded clones, and some rows have none.

TRBV2	TRBJ2-1	TRBD2	.	CASGTSGGGSDEQFF	TGTGCCAGCGGTACTAGCGGGGGGGGTAGCGATGAGCAGTTCTTC
TRBV30	TRBJ1-3	.	many	CAWMTAGSGNTIYF	TGTGCCTGGATGACTGCCGGCTCTGGAAACACCATATATTTT
TRBV5-1	TRBJ2-7	.	few	CASSWGIGNYEQYF	TGCGCCAGCAGCTGGGGAATTGGAAACTACGAGCAGTACTTC
TRBV29-1	TRBJ2-3	.	few	CSASDFYSTDTQYF	TGCAGCGCCTCGGACTTCTACAGCACAGATACGCAGTATTTT
TRBV20-1	TRBJ2-7	TRBD1	.	CSATGQGNYEQYF	TGCAGTGCTACCGGACAGGGGAACTACGAGCAGTACTTC
TRBV20-1	TRBJ2-1	.	many	CSARDLYNEQFF	TGCAGTGCTAGGGACCTCTACAATGAGCAGTTCTTC
TRBV6-1	TRBJ2-2	.	few	CASSRQSANTGELFF	TGTGCCAGCAGTCGACAGAGCGCGAACACCGGGGAGCTGTTTTTT
TRBV27	TRBJ2-7	TRBD1	.	CASSFQPPGQAGEQYF	TGTGCCAGCAGTTTTCAGCCCCCGGGACAGGCGGGCGAGCAGTACTTC
TRBV15	TRBJ2-1	.	.	CATSRGRSSGGVEQFF	TGTGCCACCAGCAGAGGTAGATCCAGCGGTGGGGTTGAGCAGTTCTTC
TRBV30	TRBJ2-3	TRBD1	.	CAWSTGTGVTDTQYF	TGTGCCTGGAGTACCGGGACAGGGGTTACAGATACGCAGTATTTT
TRBV6-1	TRBJ2-2	TRBD2	few	CASRGRGITGELFF	TGTGCCAGCAGGGGGAGGGGTATAACCGGGGAGCTGTTTTTT
TRBV10-3	TRBJ2-7	TRBD1	.	CAIRPGQGVVEQYF	TGTGCCATCAGACCGGGACAGGGGGTGGTCGAGCAGTACTTC
TRBV6-2/TRBV6-3	TRBJ2-7	.	many	CASGQTNYEQYF	TGTGCCAGCGGACAGACAAACTACGAGCAGTACTTC
TRBV29-1	TRBJ2-5	.	many	CSVVLRVSGETQYF	TGCAGCGTTGTTCTTCGCGTGTCAGGAGAGACCCAGTACTTC
TRBV5-1	TRBJ2-1	TRBD2	.	CASSLGLAGSSSYNEQFF	TGCGCCAGCAGCTTGGGACTAGCGGGGTCAAGCTCCTACAATGAGCAGTTCTTC
TRBV14	TRBJ2-7	.	few	CASSGWGPGAYEQYF	TGTGCCAGCAGTGGGTGGGGGCCTGGGGCCTACGAGCAGTACTTC
TRBV19	TRBJ2-7	.	.	CASRGTGNYEQYF	TGTGCCAGTAGAGGTACGGGAAACTACGAGCAGTACTTC
TRBV7-2	TRBJ2-1	.	few	CASSLRWDGGYNEQFF	TGTGCCAGCAGCTTACGTTGGGATGGTGGCTACAATGAGCAGTTCTTC
TRBV20-1	TRBJ2-7	TRBD2	few	CSAPFSGSSYEQYF	TGCAGTGCTCCCTTTAGCGGGTCATCCTACGAGCAGTACTTC
TRBV7-7	TRBJ2-5	TRBD2	many	CASGLAGGRETQYF	TGTGCTAGCGGACTAGCGGGAGGACGGGAGACCCAGTACTTC
TRBV4-1	TRBJ2-1	TRBD1	few	CASSPVEGARYEQFF	TGCGCCAGCAGCCCAGTCGAGGGGGCCCGGTATGAGCAGTTCTTC
TRBV20-1	TRBJ2-7	.	.	CSASIGDSYEQYF	TGCAGTGCTAGTATAGGGGACTCCTACGAGCAGTACTTC
TRBV7-9	TRBJ1-2	.	.	CASSIKPQGGYGYTF	TGTGCCAGCAGCATCAAACCCCAGGGCGGCTATGGCTACACCTTC
TRBV5-5	TRBJ2-7	.	few	CASSLAGGYNYEQYF	TGTGCCAGCAGCTTGGCTGGGGGCTATAACTACGAGCAGTACTTC
TRBV28	TRBJ2-7	.	few	CASSPHDWVSGEQYF	TGTGCCAGCAGTCCCCACGACTGGGTCAGTGGCGAGCAGTACTTC
TRBV6-5	TRBJ2-7	TRBD2	many	CASSSPAGSFYEQYF	TGTGCCAGCAGTTCTCCAGCGGGAAGTTTCTACGAGCAGTACTTC
TRBV18	TRBJ2-3	.	many	CASSETVTDTQYF	TGTGCCAGCTCCGAGACCGTCACAGATACGCAGTATTTT
TRBV5-1	TRBJ2-7	TRBD1	many	CASSRLDRTSYEQYF	TGCGCCAGCAGCCGACTGGACAGGACATCCTACGAGCAGTACTTC